This is a list of T cell receptor beta chains from one sample in a study of CD8 T cells in ankylosing spondylitis. TCRdb reanalysed the 5' RACE reads using MiXCR and keeps one entry per CDR3 protein. The sample includes 200,000 to 250,000 distinct CDR3 sequences, around a quarter of them seen just once. The sample consisted of blood, either unsorted or a sorted T cell fraction (not recorded which). These receptors all stem from a male donor with ankylosing spondylitis or in good health (not recorded which). CDR3s include the opening cysteine and the closing phenylalanine or tryptophan. The order of the fields is V gene, J gene, D gene, clone size, CDR3 DNA, CDR3 protein. D genes are given only for firm matches. For some rows the clone size is stated as once, few or many, or as a class when expanded; others skip it.

V gene: TRBV20-1
J gene: TRBJ1-1
D gene: NA
clone size: NA
CDR3 DNA: TGCAGTGCTAGGAGACAAGCAAGGGATGAAGCTTTCTTT
CDR3 protein: CSARRQARDEAFF

V gene: TRBV29-1
J gene: TRBJ2-6
D gene: NA
clone size: few
CDR3 DNA: TGCAGCGTCGTTCTTGGGGCCGGGGCCAACGTCCTGACTTTC
CDR3 protein: CSVVLGAGANVLTF

V gene: TRBV12-5
J gene: TRBJ2-1
D gene: TRBD1
clone size: many
CDR3 DNA: TGTGCTAGTGGTAGAGCCGGGACAGATTACAATGAGCAGTTCTTC
CDR3 protein: CASGRAGTDYNEQFF

V gene: TRBV5-1
J gene: TRBJ2-7
D gene: NA
clone size: many
CDR3 DNA: TGCGCCAGCAGCTTGGCCTACGGGGCCTACGAGCAGTACTTC
CDR3 protein: CASSLAYGAYEQYF

V gene: TRBV6-1
J gene: TRBJ2-7
D gene: NA
clone size: NA
CDR3 DNA: TGTGCCAGCAGTCCGACTATACCGGGGACTCAGAGCTCCTACGAGCAGTACTTC
CDR3 protein: CASSPTIPGTQSSYEQYF

V gene: TRBV20-1
J gene: TRBJ1-3
D gene: TRBD1
clone size: NA
CDR3 DNA: TGCAGTGCTAGTGACAGGGGATGGGGAAACACCATATATTTT
CDR3 protein: CSASDRGWGNTIYF

V gene: TRBV12-3/TRBV12-4
J gene: TRBJ1-5
D gene: NA
clone size: few
CDR3 DNA: TGTGCCAGCAGTCCGGCGGGGGCAAGCAATCAGCCCCAGCATTTT
CDR3 protein: CASSPAGASNQPQHF

V gene: TRBV12-3/TRBV12-4
J gene: TRBJ2-7
D gene: NA
clone size: NA
CDR3 DNA: TGTGCCAGCAGTTCAACCTTGGACTACTACGAGCAGTACTTC
CDR3 protein: CASSSTLDYYEQYF

V gene: TRBV29-1
J gene: TRBJ2-1
D gene: TRBD2
clone size: NA
CDR3 DNA: TGCAGCGTCTCGGGGGGAAACAATGAGCAGTTCTTC
CDR3 protein: CSVSGGNNEQFF

V gene: TRBV18
J gene: TRBJ1-6
D gene: NA
clone size: few
CDR3 DNA: TGTGCCAGCTCACGTCAGCCGACCGGGGAGGAAGAATCACCCCTCCACTTT
CDR3 protein: CASSRQPTGEEESPLHF

V gene: TRBV7-3
J gene: TRBJ1-6
D gene: NA
clone size: few
CDR3 DNA: TGTGCCAGCAGCCCTCGTGGGGGCTCCTATAATTCACCCCTCCACTTT
CDR3 protein: CASSPRGGSYNSPLHF

V gene: TRBV7-9
J gene: TRBJ2-3
D gene: NA
clone size: many
CDR3 DNA: TGTGCCAGCAGACAAACAGACAGGAAGAGCACAGATACGCAGTATTTT
CDR3 protein: CASRQTDRKSTDTQYF

V gene: TRBV12-3/TRBV12-4
J gene: TRBJ2-3
D gene: TRBD1
clone size: NA
CDR3 DNA: TGTGCCAGCATTGTCGGACAGGCCTTAGATACGCAGTATTTT
CDR3 protein: CASIVGQALDTQYF

V gene: TRBV5-4
J gene: TRBJ1-6
D gene: TRBD1
clone size: many
CDR3 DNA: TGTGCCAGCAGCCAGCCCGGGACAGGGGCTTCACCCCTCCACTTT
CDR3 protein: CASSQPGTGASPLHF

V gene: TRBV18
J gene: TRBJ1-2
D gene: NA
clone size: many
CDR3 DNA: TGTGCCAGCTCACCGGGCGAGGGCTACACCTTC
CDR3 protein: CASSPGEGYTF

V gene: TRBV5-4
J gene: TRBJ2-2
D gene: NA
clone size: once
CDR3 DNA: TGTGCCAGCAGCTTTGACACGAACACCGGGGAGCTGTTTTTT
CDR3 protein: CASSFDTNTGELFF

V gene: TRBV6-5
J gene: TRBJ2-1
D gene: NA
clone size: NA
CDR3 DNA: TGTGCCAGTAGTTACGGTAGCGGAGGGCCCCATGAGCAGTTCTTC
CDR3 protein: CASSYGSGGPHEQFF

V gene: TRBV6-5
J gene: TRBJ1-4
D gene: NA
clone size: NA
CDR3 DNA: TGTGCCAGCAGTTCACAGGGATGGGATGAAAAACTGTTTTTT
CDR3 protein: CASSSQGWDEKLFF

V gene: TRBV5-1
J gene: TRBJ2-1
D gene: TRBD2
clone size: many
CDR3 DNA: TGCGCCAGCAGCTCAGTAGCGGGAAGCTCCTACAATGAGCAGTTCTTC
CDR3 protein: CASSSVAGSSYNEQFF

V gene: TRBV9
J gene: TRBJ1-2
D gene: NA
clone size: once
CDR3 DNA: TGTGCCAGCAGCTCCGGCGGGAGGGTAGGCTACACCTTC
CDR3 protein: CASSSGGRVGYTF

V gene: TRBV20-1
J gene: TRBJ2-1
D gene: TRBD2
clone size: few
CDR3 DNA: TGCAGTACTCGCCAGCCGGGACTAGCGGGATTAGGGCAGTTCTTC
CDR3 protein: CSTRQPGLAGLGQFF

V gene: TRBV5-1
J gene: TRBJ1-3
D gene: NA
clone size: many
CDR3 DNA: TGCGCCAGAGCAGGGTTTGGAAACACCATATATTTT
CDR3 protein: CARAGFGNTIYF

V gene: TRBV5-6
J gene: TRBJ2-1
D gene: TRBD2
clone size: many
CDR3 DNA: TGTGCCAGCAGCAAACAGGGACTAGGACCTTTCGGTGAGCAGTTCTTC
CDR3 protein: CASSKQGLGPFGEQFF

V gene: TRBV12-3/TRBV12-4
J gene: TRBJ2-1
D gene: NA
clone size: NA
CDR3 DNA: TGTGCCAGCAGTTTTCAGGCGGGACCCTACAATGAGCAGTTCTTC
CDR3 protein: CASSFQAGPYNEQFF

V gene: TRBV20-1
J gene: TRBJ2-4
D gene: NA
clone size: NA
CDR3 DNA: TGCAGTGCTGGAGGGGGCAAGAACATTCAGTACTTC
CDR3 protein: CSAGGGKNIQYF

V gene: TRBV20-1
J gene: TRBJ2-5
D gene: NA
clone size: many
CDR3 DNA: TGCAGTGCTAGAGATGGGGGGAAAATGGAAGAGACCCAGTACTTC
CDR3 protein: CSARDGGKMEETQYF

V gene: TRBV4-1
J gene: TRBJ2-3
D gene: TRBD2
clone size: many
CDR3 DNA: TGCGCCAGCAGCCAAGAAGGGACTAGCGGGAGGGGTGTAGATACGCAGTATTTT
CDR3 protein: CASSQEGTSGRGVDTQYF

V gene: TRBV25-1
J gene: TRBJ2-2
D gene: NA
clone size: NA
CDR3 DNA: TGTGCCAGCAGTGACAGGACTAACACCGGGGAGCTGTTTTTT
CDR3 protein: CASSDRTNTGELFF

V gene: TRBV19
J gene: TRBJ1-2
D gene: NA
clone size: many
CDR3 DNA: TGTGCCAGTAGTATCGACAGTCTCTATGGCTACACCTTC
CDR3 protein: CASSIDSLYGYTF

V gene: TRBV29-1
J gene: TRBJ2-1
D gene: NA
clone size: few
CDR3 DNA: TGCAGCTCCCGCGCCGGGCGCGGCGGGGGCGCTGGGGGCAATGAGCAGTTCTTC
CDR3 protein: CSSRAGRGGGAGGNEQFF

V gene: TRBV12-3/TRBV12-4
J gene: TRBJ2-6
D gene: NA
clone size: NA
CDR3 DNA: TGTGCCTGCAGTCCCCCCTTAAGGGACGCTCTTGGGGCCAACGTCCTGACTTTC
CDR3 protein: CACSPPLRDALGANVLTF

V gene: TRBV29-1
J gene: TRBJ1-2
D gene: NA
clone size: NA
CDR3 DNA: TGCAGCGTTCATGGCTACACCTTC
CDR3 protein: CSVHGYTF

V gene: TRBV20-1
J gene: TRBJ1-1
D gene: NA
clone size: NA
CDR3 DNA: TGCAGTGCTAGAACTGGCAGGGAAACTGAAGCTTTCTTT
CDR3 protein: CSARTGRETEAFF

V gene: TRBV29-1
J gene: TRBJ1-1
D gene: NA
clone size: few
CDR3 DNA: TGCAGCGTCCCGGGACTCAAGAACACTGAAGCTTTCTTT
CDR3 protein: CSVPGLKNTEAFF

V gene: TRBV25-1
J gene: TRBJ1-1
D gene: NA
clone size: many
CDR3 DNA: TGTGCCAGCAGGAGAGGGAACACTGAAGCTTTCTTT
CDR3 protein: CASRRGNTEAFF

V gene: TRBV4-1
J gene: TRBJ2-3
D gene: TRBD1
clone size: many
CDR3 DNA: TGCGCCAGCAGCCACCCGGGACAGGGGGCAAATACGCAGTATTTT
CDR3 protein: CASSHPGQGANTQYF

V gene: TRBV10-3
J gene: TRBJ2-5
D gene: TRBD2
clone size: many
CDR3 DNA: TGTGCCATCAGTAAGACGGGGACTAGCGGAGAGACCCAGTACTTC
CDR3 protein: CAISKTGTSGETQYF

V gene: TRBV20-1
J gene: TRBJ2-7
D gene: NA
clone size: few
CDR3 DNA: TGCAGTGCCTCCGACAGTCCAGGGAACGAGCAGTACTTC
CDR3 protein: CSASDSPGNEQYF

V gene: TRBV10-3
J gene: TRBJ2-3
D gene: NA
clone size: few
CDR3 DNA: TGTGCCATCAGTGAGTCGTTGGCAGATACGCAGTATTTT
CDR3 protein: CAISESLADTQYF

V gene: TRBV9
J gene: TRBJ2-5
D gene: TRBD2
clone size: NA
CDR3 DNA: TGTGCCAGCAGCGTAGGGGGCTCTAGCGGGAGTCGAGAGACCCAGTACTTC
CDR3 protein: CASSVGGSSGSRETQYF